The 18 T cell receptor beta chains below come from one sample, sequenced in a study of cytomegalovirus exposure and HLA in healthy donors. Both 60 Vbeta primers and 13 Jbeta primers went into the PCR. Repertoires were generated with immunoSEQ multiplex PCR, while TCRdb's copy carries only in-frame clones and drops some. Of approximately 210,000 clones in the sample, 70% to 90% are singletons; the top ten hold approximately 1.5%. The material sequenced was PBMCs. All receptors come from a woman younger than 30 in good health and CMV-seronegative.

The CDR3 DNA is TGCAGCGTCGAGCGGGAGGGGAATGAGCAGTTCTTC. Translating it yields CSVEREGNEQFF. The V call is TRBV29-1, the J call TRBJ2-1, with 10 bases fitting TRBD2. Germline V gene sequence: CDR1 SQVTM, CDR2 ANQGSEA. This CDR3 has 12 residues. V dropped 6 bases and J dropped 7; count of bases not matched to a gene: 3.

This clone was found a few times. The rearrangement uses TRBV14 and TRBJ2-6; perhaps TRBD1 as D (5 bases). Germline V CDR1 and CDR2: SGHDN, FVKESK. Trimming cost V 3 bases and J 0 bases, with 15 bases left between them. CDR3 size: 18 residues. CDR3 DNA sequence: TGTGCCAGCAGCCACGGACAAGAGTACTACTCTGGGGCCAACGTCCTGACTTTC. It specifies CASSHGQEYYSGANVLTF. Full variable domain (outside the CDR3, taken from reference TRBV14 and TRBJ2-6): EAGVTQFPSHSVIEKGQTVTLRCDPISGHDNLYWYRRVMGKEIKFLLHFVKESKQDESGMPNNRFLAERTGGTYSTLKVQPAELEDSGVYFCASSHGQEYYSGANVLTFGAGSRLTVL.

The chain is built from TRBV6-1 and TRBJ2-1, with 9 bases lining up with TRBD2. V lost 2 bases and J lost 8; bases outside the gene matches: 10. Germline loops: CDR1 MNHNS, CDR2 SASEGT. The CDR3 covers 16 residues. The CDR3, as DNA: TGTGCCAGCAGTGAAAGGTCGAGCGGGGGGCTGGATGAGCAGTTCTTC. Translation: CASSERSSGGLDEQFF.

As concerns this clone: At one boundary the junction diverges from the germline segment, which might be a read error. The chain joins TRBV7-9 to TRBJ2-7; 10 bases line up with TRBD1. Looked up from germline, CDR1 is SEHNR and CDR2 is FQNEAQ (reference sequence). CDR3 length: 14 residues. The CDR3, as DNA: TGTTCCAGCAGCTCGGACAGGGGGATCCACGAGCAGTACTTC. Its protein is CSSSSDRGIHEQYF.

The chain links TRBV27 to TRBJ1-6; a weak D match, TRBD1 (5 bases). Germline V CDR1 and CDR2: MNHEY, SMNVEV (reference sequence). V lost 1 base to trimming and J lost 6 bases, with 10 bases between them. CDR3 size: 15 residues. The CDR3 loop reads CASSLLEGRNSPLHF. CDR3 sequence (DNA): TGTGCCAGCAGTTTATTGGAGGGACGTAATTCACCCCTCCACTTT.

The gene calls are TRBV7-2 and TRBJ2-3; 8 bases map to TRBD1. Trimming took 6 bases from V and 4 from J; bases not matched to a gene: 6. Looked up from germline, CDR1 is SGHTA and CDR2 is FQGNSA. This CDR3 comprises 14 residues. The CDR3 DNA reads as TGTGCCAGCAGTTTGGACAGGGCGGCAGATACGCAGTATTTT. Its protein is CASSLDRAADTQYF.

This clone has only one observation. The chain recombines TRBV19 with TRBJ2-7; D perhaps matches TRBD1 (6 bases). V lost 8 bases and J 0 bases, leaving 14 bases between the germline ends. This CDR3 is built from 14 residues. CDR1 is LNHDA, CDR2 SQIVND, per germline (reference sequence). The CDR3 is CASSFQGFSYEQYF. CDR3 DNA sequence: TGTGCCAGTTCATTTCAGGGGTTCTCCTACGAGCAGTACTTC.

The chain joins TRBV28 to TRBJ1-4; D is ambiguous. Germline V gene sequence: CDR1 MDHEN, CDR2 SYDVKM. The CDR3 is 17 residues long. V lost 4 bases and J lost 8, with 23 bases in between. The CDR3 loop is CASSSRVDRGLSEKLFF. The CDR3 DNA sequence: TGTGCCAGCAGTTCCAGAGTAGACCGAGGGTTATCCGAAAAACTGTTTTTT.

The chain is built from TRBV10-2 and TRBJ2-5; 11 bases align to TRBD2. The V gene end was trimmed by 0 bases and the J gene end by 4 bases; junction bases not matched to a gene: 7. This CDR3 has 17 residues. Per germline, CDR1 WSHSY and CDR2 SAAADI. For the CDR3, the DNA is TGCGCCAGCAGTGAGTCCACTAGCGGGAGCGGTAGAGAGACCCAGTACTTC. Protein sequence: CASSESTSGSGRETQYF.

The V and J genes are TRBV13 and TRBJ2-2; 7 positions match TRBD1. Losses at the gene ends were 5 bases for V and 2 bases for J; bases not matched to a gene: 5. Germline V gives CDR1 PRHDT, CDR2 FYEKMQ (reference sequence). This CDR3 has 15 amino acids. CDR3 DNA: TGTGCCAGCAGCATAACAGGGGAAAACACCGGGGAGCTGTTTTTT. Amino acid sequence: CASSITGENTGELFF.

V usage is TRBV30 and J usage is TRBJ1-2; a weak D match, TRBD1 (6 bases). Trimming removed 1 base from V and 5 bases from J, with 11 bases in between. CDR3 length equals 13 residues. The germline V gene encodes CDR1 GTSNPN and CDR2 SVGIG (reference sequence). The CDR3 spells CAWSALQGYGYTF. The CDR3 DNA is TGTGCCTGGAGTGCCTTACAGGGATATGGCTACACCTTC. Looking up the rest from reference TRBV30 and TRBJ1-2 gives the full variable domain: SQTIHQWPATLVQPVGSPLSLECTVEGTSNPNLYWYRQAAGRGLQLLFYSVGIGQISSEVPQNLSASRPQDRQFILSSKKLLLSDSGFYLCAWSALQGYGYTFGSGTRLTVV.

A remark on this clone: Within the sample, other DNA sequences also encode this same CDR3. The chain employs TRBV18 and TRBJ1-1; 7 bases map to TRBD1. The CDR3 contains 13 residues. V was clipped by 1 base and J by 4 bases; unmatched bases: 0. CDR1 and CDR2 (germline): KGHSH, LQKENI. The DNA for the CDR3 is TGTGCCAGCTCACCACGACAGGGCACTGAAGCTTTCTTT. It yields the protein CASSPRQGTEAFF.

This chain links TRBV4-2 with TRBJ2-2; 8 bases align to TRBD1. V was pared by 5 bases and J by 2 bases, with 4 bases of the junction left unmatched. The CDR3 sequence is 15 residues long. Germline V gene lookup returns CDR1 LGHNA and CDR2 YNFKEQ. This CDR3 reads CASSTTGDNTGELFF. In DNA, the CDR3 is TGTGCCAGCAGCACGACAGGGGATAACACCGGGGAGCTGTTTTTT.

This clone has just a few counts. V gene TRBV5-1 combines with J gene TRBJ2-3; 10 nucleotides line up with TRBD2. Germline CDR1 reads SGHRS; CDR2 reads YFSETQ. The CDR3 is made up of 17 amino acids. Trimming removed 0 bases from V and 0 bases from J; junction bases left unmatched: 4. The DNA of the CDR3 is TGCGCCAGCAGCTTGGCCTCAGCGGGGGGGAGCACAGATACGCAGTATTTT. Protein product: CASSLASAGGSTDTQYF.

This chain links TRBV18 with TRBJ2-5; weak D call: TRBD2 (5 bases). Germline V gives CDR1 KGHSH, CDR2 LQKENI. V dropped 1 base and J dropped 1 base, with 13 bases sitting between them. This CDR3 has 16 residues. CDR3 amino acids: CASSPLNELVQETQYF. As DNA, the CDR3 is TGTGCCAGCTCACCACTTAATGAACTAGTCCAAGAGACCCAGTACTTC.

The chain is built from TRBV28 and TRBJ2-7; 8 positions agree with TRBD2. V trimming: 6 bases; J trimming: 6 bases; junction bases outside the gene matches: 16. CDR1 MDHEN and CDR2 SYDVKM come from the germline V gene. This CDR3 has 16 residues. The CDR3 coding sequence is TGTGCCAGCAGAAAAGATAGCGGGGCGGGGTCCCTCGAGCAGTACTTC. Amino acids: CASRKDSGAGSLEQYF. Supplemented by reference TRBV28 and TRBJ2-7, the full variable domain reads DVKVTQSSRYLVKRTGEKVFLECVQDMDHENMFWYRQDPGLGLRLIYFSYDVKMKEKGDIPEGYSVSREKKERFSLILESASTNQTSMYLCASRKDSGAGSLEQYFGPGTRLTVT.

The gene calls are TRBV6-5 and TRBJ1-3; 7 bases match TRBD1. The CDR3 consists of 14 residues. Germline CDR1 and CDR2: MNHEY and SVGAGI. V lost 6 bases and J lost 4; bases outside the gene matches: 6. The DNA for the CDR3 is TGTGCCAGCAGCCGACAGGGATCAGGAAACACCATATATTTT. It specifies CASSRQGSGNTIYF.

This chain joins TRBV6-6 and TRBJ1-1; no definite D call. V lost 10 bases, J lost 4 bases, and 10 bases lay in between. The germline CDR1 and CDR2 sequences are MNHNY and SVGAGI (reference sequence). The CDR3 runs to 11 residues. The CDR3 DNA reads as TGTGCCATCTCAGGAGGCACTGAAGCTTTCTTT. It translates to CAISGGTEAFF.